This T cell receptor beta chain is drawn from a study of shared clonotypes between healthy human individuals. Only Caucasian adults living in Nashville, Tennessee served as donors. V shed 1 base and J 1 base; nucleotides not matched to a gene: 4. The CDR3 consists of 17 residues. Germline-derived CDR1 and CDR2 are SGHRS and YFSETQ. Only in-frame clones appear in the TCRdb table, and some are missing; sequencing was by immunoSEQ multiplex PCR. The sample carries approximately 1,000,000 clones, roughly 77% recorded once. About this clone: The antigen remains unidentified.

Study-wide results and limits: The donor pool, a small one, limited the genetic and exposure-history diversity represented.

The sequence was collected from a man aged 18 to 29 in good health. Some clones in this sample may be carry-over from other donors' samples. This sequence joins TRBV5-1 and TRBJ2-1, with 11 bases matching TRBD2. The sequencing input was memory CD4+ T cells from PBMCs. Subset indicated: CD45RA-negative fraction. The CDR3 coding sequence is TGCGCCAGCAGCTTGTACCCTAGCGGGGGGTCCTACAATGAGCAGTTCTTC. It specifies CASSLYPSGGSYNEQFF.